This entry lists 20 T cell receptor beta chains sequenced from one sample in a study of cytomegalovirus exposure and HLA in healthy donors. Libraries were prepared by immunoSEQ multiplex PCR; TCRdb keeps only in-frame clonotypes and omits some of them. Of 180,000 or so clones in the sample, approximately 86% were seen once. Sequenced input: PBMCs. The receptors stem from a man younger than 45 in good health and CMV-seropositive.

The V call is TRBV27, the J call TRBJ1-1; 7 bases agree with TRBD1. With 5 bases clipped from V and 0 bases from J, the junction kept 6 bases outside the gene matches. CDR3 length equals 15 residues. Germline CDR1 MNHEY, CDR2 SMNVEV (reference sequence). This CDR3 reads CASSPRTGMNTEAFF. CDR3 coding DNA: TGTGCCAGCAGTCCACGGACAGGCATGAACACTGAAGCTTTCTTT.

This clone was found a few times. V is TRBV4-1 and J is TRBJ1-1; the match to TRBD1 covers 7 bases. The V gene's germline CDR1 is MGHRA and CDR2 YSYEKL. V lost 6 bases, J lost 7 bases, and 17 bases stayed unmatched. This CDR3 contains 16 residues. CDR3 residues: CASSQGPGEGALEAFF. In DNA form, the CDR3 reads TGCGCCAGCAGTCAGGGGCCAGGGGAGGGGGCCCTTGAAGCTTTCTTT.

In this sample, this clone turned up a few times. The chain carries TRBV6-5 and TRBJ2-7, with TRBD2 matching over 11 bases. The length of the CDR3 is 14 residues. V trimming: 7 bases; J trimming: 2 bases; junction bases outside the gene matches: 4. Germline CDR1 reads MNHEY; CDR2 reads SVGAGI. CDR3 DNA: TGTGCCAGCAACGGACTAGCGGGCCCCTACGAGCAGTACTTC. This sequence encodes CASNGLAGPYEQYF.

The chain combines TRBV27 with TRBJ2-5; maybe TRBD2 (6 bases). Trimming took 6 bases from V and 4 from J, leaving 9 bases between them. The V gene's germline CDR1 is MNHEY and CDR2 SMNVEV (reference sequence). This CDR3 is 12 amino acids long. CDR3 sequence reads: CASRGGGETQYF. In nucleotides, the CDR3 is TGTGCCAGCAGGGGGGGTGGAGAGACCCAGTACTTC.

The chain links TRBV5-5 to TRBJ2-1, with D hard to call. V was pared by 0 bases and J by 4 bases, with 5 bases between. Germline V lookup: CDR1 SGHKS, CDR2 YYEKEE (reference sequence). The CDR3 spans 13 residues. CDR3 in amino acids: CASSLAQYNEQFF. CDR3 sequence (DNA): TGTGCCAGCAGCTTGGCCCAATACAATGAGCAGTTCTTC.

This clone was seen ten or more times. This chain connects TRBV11-3 to TRBJ1-6, with TRBD1 matching over 7 bases. Germline V gene lookup returns CDR1 SGHNT and CDR2 YENEEA. V lost 5 bases to trimming and J lost 10 bases; unmatched junction nucleotides: 11. This CDR3 has 15 amino acids. Written as DNA, the CDR3 is TGTGCCAGCAGCCCGGGAGACAGGGCGGGGTCACCCCTCCACTTT. Its protein product is CASSPGDRAGSPLHF.

The CDR3 bases are TGTGCCAGCAGCTTGGGGGGGGAGGGCCTCTACGAGCAGTACTTC. Translation: CASSLGGEGLYEQYF. The chain uses TRBV5-4 and TRBJ2-7; TRBD2 agrees at 7 bases. CDR1 and CDR2 from the germline V gene are SGHNT and YYREEE (reference sequence). This CDR3 has 15 amino acids. V was clipped by 0 bases and J by 3 bases; unmatched bases: 6.

The CDR3 here is CASSPTPADSTKNIQYF. The CDR3 nucleotides read TGTGCCAGCAGCCCTACCCCAGCCGACAGTACCAAAAACATTCAGTACTTC. This chain links TRBV5-6 with TRBJ2-4; D is possibly TRBD1 (5 bases). The CDR3 sequence is 17 residues long. The germline gives CDR1 SGHDT, CDR2 YYEEEE. V was cut by 4 bases and J by 2 bases, with 19 bases left in between.

The genes are TRBV9 and TRBJ1-4; unclear D gene. The germline V and J ends were trimmed by 0 bases and 8 bases, with 5 bases remaining between them. The V gene's germline CDR1 is SGDLS and CDR2 YYNGEE. This CDR3 spans 12 amino acids. CDR3: CASSVAGEKLFF. CDR3 nucleotide sequence: TGTGCCAGCAGCGTAGCTGGGGAAAAACTGTTTTTT.

The CDR3 nucleotides are TGTGCCAGCAGTGAAGCCTTAGGAAAGGGGGCGGGGAGGTCCGGGGAGCTGTTTTTT. The encoded protein is CASSEALGKGAGRSGELFF. This rearrangement joins TRBV2 to TRBJ2-2; D is perhaps TRBD1 (7 bases). Germline V gene sequence: CDR1 SNHLY, CDR2 FYNNEI. The CDR3 loop spans 19 amino acids. Trimming left V 0 bases short and J 6 bases short, with 23 bases between.

The rearrangement links TRBV29-1 to TRBJ2-5, with a tentative D call TRBD1 (6 bases). Trimming removed 5 bases from V and 5 bases from J, with 9 bases in between. This CDR3 comprises 11 residues. CDR1 is SQVTM, CDR2 ANQGSEA, per germline. CDR3 coding DNA: TGCAGCGTTCACAGGGCCGAGACCCAGTACTTC. It codes for CSVHRAETQYF.

The CDR3 DNA follows: TGTGCCACCAGCAGAGTTGGGGAGTTCAACGAGCAGTACTTC. Translating it yields CATSRVGEFNEQYF. The V and J genes are TRBV15 and TRBJ2-7, with TRBD2 as a possible D gene (5 bases). Germline V CDR1 and CDR2: LNHNV, YYDKDF (reference sequence). CDR3 size: 14 residues. Trimming took off 1 base at V and 5 bases at J, with 12 bases between the two ends.

This rearrangement joins TRBV5-4 to TRBJ2-2, with TRBD2 as a possible D gene (5 bases). Germline V gene data show CDR1 as SGHNT and CDR2 as YYREEE (reference sequence). There are 12 residues in the CDR3. Deletions cut 3 bases from V and 6 bases from J, with 6 bases between. The CDR3 bases are TGTGCCAGCAGCTCCGGGGCCGGGGAGCTGTTTTTT. It yields the protein CASSSGAGELFF.

Remarks on this clone: An end of the junction differs from the germline gene, which may be a read error. V gene TRBV7-7 combines with J gene TRBJ2-7; unclear D gene. Judging by the DNA end, TRBJ2-1 fits better; the J call may be wrong. From germline, CDR1 is SSHAT and CDR2 FNYEAQ (reference sequence). CDR3 length: 14 amino acids. The CDR3 sequence is CASSLLSSYNEQFF. CDR3 coding DNA: TGTGCTAGCAGCCTCTTGAGCTCCTACAATGAGCAGTTCTTC.

The chain is built from TRBV9 and TRBJ1-2; D gene ambiguous. The CDR3 sequence is 14 residues long. The germline V gene encodes CDR1 SGDLS and CDR2 YYNGEE. Trimming cost V 0 bases and J 7 bases, with 13 bases left between them. The DNA of the CDR3 is TGTGCCAGCAGCGTAGCCGTCCGGGCTGGTGGCTACACCTTC. As protein: CASSVAVRAGGYTF.

The J gene is TRBJ2-6, the V gene TRBV11-3; tentative D call: TRBD1 (7 bases). Trimming cost V 5 bases and J 4 bases, with 12 bases left between them. The CDR3 is 15 residues long. Germline-derived CDR1 and CDR2 are SGHNT and YENEEA. CDR3: CASSPGGFGANVLTF. CDR3 DNA: TGTGCCAGCAGCCCAGGGGGGTTCGGGGCCAACGTCCTGACTTTC. The whole variable domain, filled in from reference TRBV11-3 and TRBJ2-6, reads EAGVVQSPRYKIIEKKQPVAFWCNPISGHNTLYWYLQNLGQGPELLIRYENEEAVDDSQLPKDRFSAERLKGVDSTLKIQPAELGDSAVYLCASSPGGFGANVLTFGAGSRLTVL.

This clone has just a few counts. The chain employs TRBV7-9 and TRBJ1-2, with D possibly matching TRBD1 (5 bases). The germline CDR1 and CDR2 sequences are SEHNR and FQNEAQ (reference sequence). With 4 bases removed from V and 4 bases from J, the gap between germline ends came to 7 bases. The CDR3 runs to 12 residues. The chain's CDR3 is CASSSTVYGYTF. CDR3 coding DNA: TGTGCCAGCAGCTCGACAGTCTATGGCTACACCTTC.

This clone showed up just once. The chain combines TRBV15 with TRBJ1-2; TRBD1 might be the D (5 bases). The CDR3 consists of 15 residues. Germline-derived CDR1 and CDR2 are LNHNV and YYDKDF (reference sequence). Between the trimmed V and J ends, which lost 0 bases and 8 bases, there was a span of 16 bases. The CDR3 reads CATSRDKAPEGGYTF. In DNA, the CDR3 is TGTGCCACCAGCAGAGATAAGGCCCCCGAGGGGGGCTACACCTTC.

The chain carries TRBV6-1 and TRBJ2-1; D might be TRBD1 (6 bases). The CDR3 is 15 amino acids. Looked up from germline, CDR1 is MNHNS and CDR2 is SASEGT. The germline V and J ends were trimmed by 2 bases and 5 bases, with 13 bases remaining between them. DNA of the CDR3: TGTGCCAGCAGTGAACTAGCAGGGGTTAACAATGAGCAGTTCTTC. It encodes CASSELAGVNNEQFF.

Worth noting for this clone: Different DNA sequences within this sample yield the same CDR3. The V call is TRBV11-3, the J call TRBJ2-1; D uncertain. The CDR3 length is 15 residues. V lost 1 base to trimming and J lost 0 bases, with 7 bases between them. CDR1 and CDR2 (germline): SGHNT, YENEEA. This CDR3 reads CASSLGLSSYNEQFF. The CDR3 nucleotides are TGTGCCAGCAGCTTAGGACTGAGCTCCTACAATGAGCAGTTCTTC.